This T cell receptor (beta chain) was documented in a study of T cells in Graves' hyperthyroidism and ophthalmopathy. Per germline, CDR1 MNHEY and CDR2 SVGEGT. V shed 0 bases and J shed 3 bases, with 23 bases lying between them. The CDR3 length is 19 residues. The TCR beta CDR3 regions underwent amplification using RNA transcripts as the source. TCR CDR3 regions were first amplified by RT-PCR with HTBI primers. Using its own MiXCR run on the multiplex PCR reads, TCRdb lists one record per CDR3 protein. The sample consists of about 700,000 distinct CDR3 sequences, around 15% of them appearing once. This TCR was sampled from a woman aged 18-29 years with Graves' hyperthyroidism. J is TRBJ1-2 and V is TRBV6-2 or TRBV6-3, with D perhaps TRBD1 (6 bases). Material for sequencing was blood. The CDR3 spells CASSYSPRGGNEGHYGYTF. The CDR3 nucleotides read TGTGCCAGCAGTTACTCCCCCAGAGGGGGGAATGAGGGACACTATGGCTACACCTTC.